Listed here are 32 T cell receptor beta chains from one sample, sequenced in a study of blood T cell repertoires in COVID-19. The repertoire was sequenced with immunoSEQ multiplex PCR; TCRdb's copy has only in-frame clones and lacks some. The sample carries roughly 250,000 clones, around 90% recorded once. The sample was peripheral blood. Receptors were obtained from a man under 40 with COVID-19, enrolled during active disease.

The rearrangement links TRBV7-9 to TRBJ1-1; the match to TRBD1 covers 7 bases. CDR3 length: 15 residues. CDR1 and CDR2 from the germline V gene are SEHNR and FQNEAQ (reference sequence). V shed 5 bases and J 4 bases; nucleotides not matched to a gene: 10. CDR3 amino acids: CASSQKGASFTEAFF. CDR3 nucleotides: TGTGCCAGCAGCCAGAAGGGGGCAAGTTTCACTGAAGCTTTCTTT.

In DNA form, the CDR3 reads TGTGCCAGCAGCGAGGGACAGGGGGGAGGTTTTCAGCCCCAGCATTTT. Translation: CASSEGQGGGFQPQHF. The rearrangement joins TRBV9 to TRBJ1-5; 11 positions match TRBD1. CDR1 and CDR2 (germline): SGDLS, YYNGEE. Trimming cost V 3 bases and J 6 bases; bases outside gene matches: 8. The CDR3 runs to 16 residues.

The CDR3 coding sequence is TGCGCCAGCAGACCGGACACCTCCTCTGGAAACACCATATATTTT. This codes for CASRPDTSSGNTIYF. The V call is TRBV5-1, the J call TRBJ1-3, with TRBD1 as a possible D gene (5 bases). The CDR3 consists of 15 residues. The V end lost 5 bases, the J end lost 0 bases, and 12 bases lay between the germline ends. Germline V gene data show CDR1 as SGHRS and CDR2 as YFSETQ. The full variable domain, rest sourced from reference TRBV5-1 and TRBJ1-3, is KAGVTQTPRYLIKTRGQQVTLSCSPISGHRSVSWYQQTPGQGLQFLFEYFSETQRNKGNFPGRFSGRQFSNSRSEMNVSTLELGDSALYLCASRPDTSSGNTIYFGEGSWLTVV.

The J gene is TRBJ2-2, the V gene TRBV5-5, with TRBD1 matching 7 bases. CDR1 is SGHKS and CDR2 is YYEKEE in the germline V gene (reference sequence). The length of the CDR3 is 16 residues. Trimming removed 4 bases from V and 7 bases from J; junction bases left unmatched: 13. Written as DNA, the CDR3 is TGTGCCAGCAGCCTCCTACCACAAACAGGGGACGGGGAGCTGTTTTTT. It yields the protein CASSLLPQTGDGELFF.

The J gene is TRBJ1-3, the V gene TRBV19, with D perhaps TRBD1 (5 bases). The germline V gene has CDR1 LNHDA and CDR2 SQIVND (reference sequence). The CDR3 runs to 14 residues. Trimming cost V 2 bases and J 3 bases, with 8 bases left between them. In nucleotides, the CDR3 is TGTGCCAGTAGTATATCAGGGATTGGAAACACCATATATTTT. This sequence encodes CASSISGIGNTIYF.

The chain has TRBV4-1 and TRBJ1-2; 7 bases are shared with TRBD1. J lost 1 base, V lost 4 bases, and 6 bases had no gene match. CDR1 is MGHRA, CDR2 YSYEKL, per germline. This CDR3 comprises 15 residues. This CDR3 is CASSPPGTVNYGYTF. The CDR3 coding sequence is TGCGCCAGCAGCCCTCCCGGGACAGTTAACTATGGCTACACCTTC.

The J gene is TRBJ1-2, the V gene TRBV5-4; the D gene is possibly TRBD1 (6 bases). The CDR3 covers 15 residues. Germline CDR1 reads SGHNT; CDR2 reads YYREEE (reference sequence). Deletions cut 2 bases from V and 8 bases from J, with 19 bases between. CDR3 coding DNA: TGTGCCAGCAGCTTTGGTCCGGGACAAGCAGGCGGCTACACCTTC. Its protein product is CASSFGPGQAGGYTF.

The chain combines TRBV28 with TRBJ1-1; 7 bases fit TRBD1. J was trimmed by 4 bases and V by 2 bases; bases with no gene match: 7. The CDR3 length is 15 residues. CDR1 and CDR2 from the germline V gene are MDHEN and SYDVKM. For the CDR3, the DNA is TGTGCCAGCAGTTTACCCGAAACAGGGGTCACTGAAGCTTTCTTT. Translated, it gives CASSLPETGVTEAFF.

This CDR3 reads CASSQGLGNSPLHF. CDR3 DNA: TGTGCCAGCAGCCAAGGACTGGGAAATTCACCCCTCCACTTT. The J gene is TRBJ1-6, the V gene TRBV6-2 or TRBV6-3; no clear D. The CDR3 loop spans 14 amino acids. Germline lookup yields CDR1 MNHEY and CDR2 SVGEGT. The V end lost 6 bases, the J end lost 7 bases, and 13 bases lay between the germline ends.

V is TRBV6-1 and J is TRBJ2-1; 10 nucleotides align to TRBD2. The CDR3 totals 16 residues. The J segment lost 2 bases and the V segment lost 4 bases, leaving 5 bases of the junction unmatched. Germline assignment: CDR1 MNHNS and CDR2 SASEGT. The CDR3 is CASSGGSGGAYNEQFF. CDR3 in DNA: TGTGCCAGCAGTGGAGGGAGCGGGGGGGCCTACAATGAGCAGTTCTTC.

This rearrangement joins TRBV6-2 or TRBV6-3 to TRBJ1-4; D gene unclear. Germline lookup yields CDR1 MNHEY and CDR2 SVGEGT. Trimming took 2 bases from V and 11 from J, leaving 6 bases between them. The CDR3 totals 11 residues. CDR3 protein: CASSYPGKLFF. CDR3 bases: TGTGCCAGCAGTTACCCGGGGAAACTGTTTTTT.

This clone has just a few counts. The chain couples TRBV6-1 to TRBJ2-7; D possibly corresponds to TRBD1 (5 bases). V was clipped by 1 base and J by 4 bases, with 11 bases between them. The CDR3 loop spans 14 amino acids. Looked up from germline, CDR1 is MNHNS and CDR2 is SASEGT. The chain's CDR3 is CASSEVGQIYEQYF. The CDR3, as DNA: TGTGCCAGCAGTGAAGTGGGGCAGATATACGAGCAGTACTTC.

The chain carries TRBV12-2 and TRBJ1-2; the table gives TRBD1 as D, unverified against the DNA. TRBV12-2 is classified as a pseudogene. The length of the CDR3 is 16 residues. The CDR3: CASRALGAGENYGYTF. The DNA of the CDR3 is TGTGCAAGTCGCGCCCTAGGGGCAGGGGAAAACTATGGCTACACCTTC.

J is TRBJ2-1 and V is TRBV27, with TRBD1 matching 7 bases. After removal of 10 bases from V and 7 bases from J, the junction contained 13 bases not matched to a gene. The V gene's germline CDR1 is MNHEY and CDR2 SMNVEV (reference sequence). There are 14 residues in the CDR3. The CDR3 bases are TGTGCCATTGCGAAAAACAGGGGCTCGAATGAGCAGTTCTTC. Amino acid sequence: CAIAKNRGSNEQFF.

The chain has TRBV4-2 and TRBJ2-3, with TRBD2 identical over 9 bases. CDR1 and CDR2 (germline): LGHNA, YNFKEQ. Germline trimming cut 1 base from V and 6 bases from J; bases unmatched to any gene: 8. The CDR3 contains 16 residues. Here the CDR3 reads CASSQVAGALVDTQYF. The CDR3 DNA reads as TGTGCCAGCAGCCAAGTAGCGGGGGCCCTGGTGGATACGCAGTATTTT.

This clone has a single count. The V and J genes are TRBV7-2 and TRBJ2-7; D remains unclear. Germline V lookup: CDR1 SGHTA, CDR2 FQGNSA. Trimming stripped 5 bases from V and 6 bases from J, with 23 bases between. The CDR3 spans 16 residues. This CDR3 reads CASSEAPWWQASEQYF. CDR3 DNA: TGTGCCAGCAGCGAAGCCCCATGGTGGCAGGCCTCCGAGCAGTACTTC.

The gene calls are TRBV12-3 or TRBV12-4 and TRBJ1-1; a weak D match, TRBD1 (5 bases). This CDR3 spans 13 amino acids. Trimming removed 10 bases at V and 1 base at J, with 13 bases between. The CDR3 reads CATGRTSNTEAFF. CDR3 in DNA: TGTGCCACAGGGAGGACTTCGAACACTGAAGCTTTCTTT.

The chain has TRBV30 and TRBJ1-1, with D unclear. Germline V gene sequence: CDR1 GTSNPN, CDR2 SVGIG (reference sequence). CDR3 length: 16 residues. The V end was cut by 5 bases, the J end by 2 bases, with 21 bases between. CDR3 DNA sequence: TGTGCCTGGGGGCCCCTTTACATGGGCTCCAACACTGAAGCTTTCTTT. Its protein is CAWGPLYMGSNTEAFF.

The chain joins TRBV5-1 to TRBJ2-5; 9 bases agree with TRBD1. The J segment lost 4 bases and the V segment lost 1 base, leaving 5 bases of the junction unmatched. Germline CDR1 and CDR2: SGHRS and YFSETQ. This CDR3 contains 15 residues. DNA for the CDR3: TGCGCCAGCAGCTTGATTCCGGGACAGGGAGAGACCCAGTACTTC. It translates to CASSLIPGQGETQYF.

The chain is built from TRBV12-3 or TRBV12-4 and TRBJ1-2, with D unresolved. This CDR3 region has 12 residues. Trimming stripped 7 bases from V and 8 bases from J, with 14 bases between. The CDR3 spells CASTGGSWGYTF. The CDR3 DNA is TGTGCCAGCACCGGAGGTTCGTGGGGCTACACCTTC.

This chain links TRBV4-2 with TRBJ2-3, with 10 bases lining up with TRBD2. The CDR3 length is 16 residues. Germline CDR1 LGHNA, CDR2 YNFKEQ. V was pared by 4 bases and J by 4 bases, with 8 bases of the junction left unmatched. Here the CDR3 reads CASSPEGTSDADTQYF. CDR3 sequence (DNA): TGTGCCAGCAGCCCAGAAGGGACTAGCGATGCAGATACGCAGTATTTT.

This rearrangement joins TRBV7-9 to TRBJ1-4; 7 bases agree with TRBD1. With 1 base clipped from V and 5 bases from J, the junction kept 4 bases outside the gene matches. The germline gives CDR1 SEHNR, CDR2 FQNEAQ (reference sequence). The CDR3 loop spans 15 amino acids. The CDR3 coding sequence is TGTGCCAGCAGCTTAGGGACAGGACGGAATGAAAAACTGTTTTTT. This gives the protein CASSLGTGRNEKLFF. The variable domain in full, completed from reference TRBV7-9 and TRBJ1-4, reads DTGVSQNPRHKITKRGQNVTFRCDPISEHNRLYWYRQTLGQGPEFLTYFQNEAQLEKSRLLSDRFSAERPKGSFSTLEIQRTEQGDSAMYLCASSLGTGRNEKLFFGSGTQLSVL.

The CDR3 DNA sequence: TGTGCCAGTAGTAGGGGAGGGGGGCCCGCGGGCACCGGGGAGCTGTTTTTT. Its translation: CASSRGGGPAGTGELFF. This rearrangement joins TRBV19 to TRBJ2-2, with a possible D match to TRBD2 (7 bases). CDR1 and CDR2 (germline): LNHDA, SQIVND (reference sequence). The CDR3 spans 17 residues. The V end lost 4 bases, the J end lost 4 bases, and 19 bases lay between the germline ends.

The chain employs TRBV18 and TRBJ1-3; D possibly corresponds to TRBD1 (5 bases). The CDR3 contains 16 residues. The V gene lost 3 bases and the J gene lost 0 bases, with 12 bases spanning the gap. Germline assignment: CDR1 KGHSH and CDR2 LQKENI. The CDR3 DNA reads TGTGCCAGCTCACCCACTACAGGCTTCTCTGGAAACACCATATATTTT. This encodes CASSPTTGFSGNTIYF. Full variable domain (outside the CDR3, taken from reference TRBV18 and TRBJ1-3): NAGVMQNPRHLVRRRGQEARLRCSPMKGHSHVYWYRQLPEEGLKFMVYLQKENIIDESGMPKERFSAEFPKEGPSILRIQQVVRGDSAAYFCASSPTTGFSGNTIYFGEGSWLTVV.

The chain recombines TRBV2 with TRBJ2-6; the D is unclear. CDR1 is SNHLY and CDR2 is FYNNEI in the germline V gene. The V end was cut by 7 bases, the J end by 4 bases, with 8 bases between. This CDR3 spans 13 amino acids. CDR3 residues: CASTEQGANVLTF. The CDR3 region has the DNA TGTGCCAGCACCGAACAGGGGGCCAACGTCCTGACTTTC.

The chain links TRBV7-2 to TRBJ1-1; possible D gene TRBD1, 5 bases. V gave up 0 bases and J gave up 5 bases, with 13 bases separating them. Germline V gives CDR1 SGHTA, CDR2 FQGNSA. There are 15 residues in the CDR3. The CDR3 is CASSLASPSGTEAFF. CDR3 bases: TGTGCCAGCAGCTTAGCTTCCCCCTCAGGGACTGAAGCTTTCTTT.

The chain couples TRBV4-1 to TRBJ2-7, with 11 nucleotides matching TRBD2. Per the germline V gene, CDR1 is MGHRA and CDR2 is YSYEKL. Unmatched junction bases numbered 11, after V lost 1 base and J lost 0 bases. The CDR3 extends over 19 amino acids. CDR3 nucleotides: TGCGCCAGCAGCCAAGGGTATACTAGCGGGGGCCGGTACTCCTACGAGCAGTACTTC. Its translation: CASSQGYTSGGRYSYEQYF.

This chain links TRBV7-3 with TRBJ2-1, with 10 bases lining up with TRBD2. The junction had 15 bases not matched to a gene; V was cut back by 5 bases and J by 11 bases. From germline, CDR1 is SGHTA and CDR2 FQGTGA. The CDR3 runs to 16 residues. CDR3 bases: TGTGCCAGCAGCCAACCGGCTAGCGGGGGCCTTGGGAAGCAGTTCTTC. Translation: CASSQPASGGLGKQFF.

CDR3 region: CASSQVGTGVWEQYF. CDR3 nucleotide sequence: TGTGCCAGCAGCCAAGTCGGGACAGGAGTTTGGGAGCAGTACTTC. The chain couples TRBV3-1 (or the pseudogene TRBV3-2) to TRBJ2-7, with 8 bases that match TRBD1. CDR3 length: 15 residues. V shed 1 base, J shed 7 bases, and the junction held 9 bases outside the gene matches. CDR1 is LGHDT, CDR2 YNNKEL, per germline (reference sequence).

The chain carries TRBV9 and TRBJ1-2, with D tentatively TRBD1 (5 bases). With 3 bases removed from V and 6 bases from J, the gap between germline ends came to 27 bases. The V gene's germline CDR1 is SGDLS and CDR2 YYNGEE. CDR3 length equals 18 residues. CDR3 sequence (DNA): TGTGCCAGCAGCGCAACGCCCGAAAACCCTCTGGGGCAGCATGGCTACACCTTC. It is translated as CASSATPENPLGQHGYTF.

The rearrangement uses TRBV13 and TRBJ1-1; D is possibly TRBD1 (5 bases). The CDR3 consists of 14 residues. V was clipped by 0 bases and J by 4 bases, with 9 bases between them. CDR1 PRHDT and CDR2 FYEKMQ come from the germline V gene (reference sequence). The CDR3 nucleotides are TGTGCCAGCAGCTTAGGGCGGGGGTTCACTGAAGCTTTCTTT. The encoded protein is CASSLGRGFTEAFF.

This chain uses TRBV13 with TRBJ2-7, with TRBD2 as a possible D gene (5 bases). From germline, CDR1 is PRHDT and CDR2 FYEKMQ (reference sequence). V lost 5 bases to trimming and J lost 2 bases, with 16 bases between them. This CDR3 has 15 amino acids. CDR3 DNA sequence: TGTGCCAGCAGCCGGGGTGGTCCAGAACCCTACGAGCAGTACTTC. Protein sequence: CASSRGGPEPYEQYF.